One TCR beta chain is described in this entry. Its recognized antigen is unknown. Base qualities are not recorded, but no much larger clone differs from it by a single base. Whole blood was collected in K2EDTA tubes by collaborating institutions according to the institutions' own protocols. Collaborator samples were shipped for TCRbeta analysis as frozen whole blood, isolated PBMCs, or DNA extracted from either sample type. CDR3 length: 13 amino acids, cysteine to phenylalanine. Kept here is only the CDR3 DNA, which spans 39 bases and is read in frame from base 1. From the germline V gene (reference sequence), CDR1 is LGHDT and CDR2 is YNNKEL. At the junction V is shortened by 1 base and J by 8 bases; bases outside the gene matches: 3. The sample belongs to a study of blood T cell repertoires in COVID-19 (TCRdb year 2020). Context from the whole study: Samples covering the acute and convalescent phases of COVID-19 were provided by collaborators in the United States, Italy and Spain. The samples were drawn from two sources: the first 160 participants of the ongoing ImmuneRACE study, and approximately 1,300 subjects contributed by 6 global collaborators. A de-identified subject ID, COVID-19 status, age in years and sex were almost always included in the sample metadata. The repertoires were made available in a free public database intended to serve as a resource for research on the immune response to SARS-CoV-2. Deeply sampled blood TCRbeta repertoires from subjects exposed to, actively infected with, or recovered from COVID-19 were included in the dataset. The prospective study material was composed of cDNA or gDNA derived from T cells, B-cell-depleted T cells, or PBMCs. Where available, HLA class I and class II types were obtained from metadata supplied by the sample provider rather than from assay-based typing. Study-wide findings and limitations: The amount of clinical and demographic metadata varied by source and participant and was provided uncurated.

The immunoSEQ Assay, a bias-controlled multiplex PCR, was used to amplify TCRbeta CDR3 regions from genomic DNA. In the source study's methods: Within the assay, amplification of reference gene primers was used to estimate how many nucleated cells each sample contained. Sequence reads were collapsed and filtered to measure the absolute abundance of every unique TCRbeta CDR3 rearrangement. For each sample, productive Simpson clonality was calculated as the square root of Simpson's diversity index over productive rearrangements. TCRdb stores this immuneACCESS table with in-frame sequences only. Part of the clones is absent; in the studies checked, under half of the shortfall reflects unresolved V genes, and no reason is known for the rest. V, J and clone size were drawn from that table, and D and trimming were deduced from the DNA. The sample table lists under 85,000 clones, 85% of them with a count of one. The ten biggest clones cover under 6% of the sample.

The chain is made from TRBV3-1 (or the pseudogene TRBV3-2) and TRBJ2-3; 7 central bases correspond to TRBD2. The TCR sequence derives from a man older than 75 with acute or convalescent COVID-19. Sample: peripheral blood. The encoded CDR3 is CASSQVGGSTQYF. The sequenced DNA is TGTGCCAGCAGCCAAGTGGGCGGGAGTACGCAGTATTTT.